This T cell receptor (beta chain) is from a study of graft-versus-host responses after intestinal transplantation. Overall study context: Transplants were multivisceral, liver-intestinal, or isolated intestinal.

The CDR3 extends over 15 amino acids. The V gene's germline CDR1 is MNHNS and CDR2 SASEGT. The V gene end was trimmed by 5 bases and the J gene end by 1 base; junction bases not matched to a gene: 5. Clones were sequenced by immunoSEQ multiplex PCR, and TCRdb holds only the in-frame ones, with some missing. The sample includes just under 65,000 clones, roughly 90% of them seen just once. Note on this clone: Its antigen remains unknown.

Study conclusions and caveats: High graft-versus-host to host-versus-graft clonal ratios were seen in allografts of patients with graft-donor T cell macrochimerism.

This material consisted of unstimulated CD8+ T cells sorted from spleen or lymph node cells, taken before transplant. V usage is TRBV6-1 and J usage is TRBJ2-1, with 7 bases lining up with TRBD2. This clonotype was sampled from a human donor who was the organ donor for an intestinal transplant. CDR3 in amino acids: CASSSSGRSYNEQFF. CDR3 nucleotides: TGTGCCAGCAGTTCTAGCGGTCGATCCTACAATGAGCAGTTCTTC.